The 9 T cell receptor beta chains below come from one sample, sequenced in a study of T cells in Graves' hyperthyroidism and ophthalmopathy. Using RNA transcripts as the source, TCR beta CDR3 regions were amplified. HTBI primers were used for first-round RT-PCR of the TCR CDR3. Via MiXCR, TCRdb re-called the multiplex PCR reads, giving one row per CDR3 protein. The repertoire has 350,000 to 450,000 distinct CDR3 sequences, roughly 13% of them found once; the top ten carry around 10%. The sequencing sample was made of blood. These receptors came from a woman aged 60-75 years with Graves' hyperthyroidism.

In its sample, this clonotype was seen many times. V is TRBV20-1 and J is TRBJ1-1; D perhaps matches TRBD1 (6 bases). The length of the CDR3 is 14 residues. V was clipped by 4 bases and J by 0 bases, with 12 bases between them. In germline, CDR1 is DFQATT, CDR2 SNEGSKA (reference sequence). The CDR3 spells CSAIDRRMNTEAFF. The CDR3 DNA follows: TGCAGTGCTATTGACAGGAGGATGAACACTGAAGCTTTCTTT.

This clonotype has ten or more counts. The V call is TRBV20-1, the J call TRBJ2-3; 12 bases fit TRBD2. Trimming removed 6 bases from V and 2 bases from J; junction bases left unmatched: 6. This CDR3 is 15 amino acids long. CDR1 DFQATT and CDR2 SNEGSKA come from the germline V gene (reference sequence). The CDR3 nucleotides are TGCAGTGCAACACTAGCGGGAGGATTCACAGATACGCAGTATTTT. Its protein product is CSATLAGGFTDTQYF.

This clonotype was detected ten times or more. The chain recombines TRBV18 with TRBJ1-2; D may be TRBD1 (5 bases). The CDR3 covers 15 residues. Per germline, CDR1 KGHSH and CDR2 LQKENI. Trimming removed 0 bases from V and 0 bases from J, with 8 bases in between. The CDR3 DNA follows: TGTGCCAGCTCACCACCTAGCAGGGCTAACTATGGCTACACCTTC. Protein: CASSPPSRANYGYTF.

This clonotype was seen at least ten times. This chain connects TRBV5-1 to TRBJ1-1, with D hard to call. CDR3 length: 16 residues. Trimming took off 0 bases at V and 0 bases at J, with 12 bases between the two ends. Looked up from germline, CDR1 is SGHRS and CDR2 is YFSETQ. For the CDR3, the DNA is TGCGCCAGCAGCTTGGGGGGTAGGTCAATGAACACTGAAGCTTTCTTT. Amino acid sequence: CASSLGGRSMNTEAFF.

This clonotype was observed at least ten times. The chain couples TRBV7-3 to TRBJ2-1; D not resolved. The V end lost 2 bases, the J end lost 5 bases, and 7 bases lay between the germline ends. Germline V gene sequence: CDR1 SGHTA, CDR2 FQGTGA. This CDR3 is 13 amino acids long. The CDR3 DNA follows: TGTGCCAGCAGCTTACCTGGAAACAATGAGCAGTTCTTC. Translating gives CASSLPGNNEQFF.

This clonotype has a handful of counts. The chain carries TRBV12-3 or TRBV12-4 and TRBJ2-1; no clear D. The ends were cut back, 6 bases at V and 7 bases at J, with 13 bases in the middle. The CDR3 totals 13 residues. CDR3 in DNA: TGTGCCAGCAGCGTCTCGGGCCCAAATGAGCAGTTCTTC. Residues: CASSVSGPNEQFF.

The V call is TRBV2, the J call TRBJ1-3, with 8 bases lining up with TRBD1. CDR3 length: 14 residues. The germline gives CDR1 SNHLY, CDR2 FYNNEI. J lost 1 base, V lost 9 bases, and 5 bases had no gene match. CDR3 nucleotide sequence: TGTGCCAGTGGGGGGACAGGATCTGGAAACACCATATATTTT. Protein sequence: CASGGTGSGNTIYF. Full variable domain (missing parts from reference TRBV2 and TRBJ1-3): EPEVTQTPSHQVTQMGQEVILRCVPISNHLYFYWYRQILGQKVEFLVSFYNNEISEKSEIFDDQFSVERPDGSNFTLKIRSTKLEDSAMYFCASGGTGSGNTIYFGEGSWLTVV.

The chain has TRBV20-1 and TRBJ2-3, with 11 nucleotides matching TRBD2. Germline CDR1 DFQATT, CDR2 SNEGSKA (reference sequence). J was trimmed by 6 bases and V by 3 bases; bases with no gene match: 5. The CDR3 totals 14 residues. CDR3 DNA sequence: TGCAGTGCTAGGCGTCTAGCGGGGGGTGATACGCAGTATTTT. Translating it yields CSARRLAGGDTQYF.

This clonotype was detected many times. V gene TRBV28 combines with J gene TRBJ1-5; tentative D call: TRBD1 (5 bases). CDR1 is MDHEN, CDR2 SYDVKM, per germline. V was shortened by 6 bases and J by 4 bases, with 13 bases between the two germline ends. The CDR3 contains 14 residues. CDR3 bases: TGTGCCAGCAGCTCACTGGGGGGTAATCAGCCCCAGCATTTT. It translates to CASSSLGGNQPQHF.